This T cell receptor (beta chain) was documented in a study of Ad26.COV2.S vaccination and SARS-CoV-2 variants. Note on this clone: Its matching antigen is unknown.

The germline V and J ends were trimmed by 0 bases and 3 bases, with 9 bases remaining between them. The CDR3 consists of 14 residues. The V gene's germline CDR1 is LGHNA and CDR2 YNFKEQ. Regarding treatment: roughly 18 received Ad26.COV2.S at low or high dose, single or two shots; about 5 received placebo; per-sample allocation not given. The study sampled participants on day 63 after the first vaccine or placebo injection. The repertoire was sequenced with immunoSEQ multiplex PCR; TCRdb's copy has only in-frame clones and lacks some. Seen here are 350,000 to 450,000 clones, roughly 91% observed once, and the top ten hold around 3.7%. Overall study findings and caveats: Possible underestimation of total T cell responses by the TCR breadth and depth analyses was noted. Vaccine recipients surpassed placebo recipients in spike-specific TCR breadth.

This specimen consisted of peripheral blood, obtained in a trial of Ad26.COV2.S vaccine versus placebo. This clonotype was obtained from a person aged 18-60 years who received the Ad26.COV2.S COVID-19 vaccine or a placebo. The rearrangement links TRBV4-2 to TRBJ2-7; D unclear. The CDR3 DNA sequence: TGTGCCAGCAGCCAAGAGGAACAGAGCTACGAGCAGTACTTC. The encoded protein is CASSQEEQSYEQYF.